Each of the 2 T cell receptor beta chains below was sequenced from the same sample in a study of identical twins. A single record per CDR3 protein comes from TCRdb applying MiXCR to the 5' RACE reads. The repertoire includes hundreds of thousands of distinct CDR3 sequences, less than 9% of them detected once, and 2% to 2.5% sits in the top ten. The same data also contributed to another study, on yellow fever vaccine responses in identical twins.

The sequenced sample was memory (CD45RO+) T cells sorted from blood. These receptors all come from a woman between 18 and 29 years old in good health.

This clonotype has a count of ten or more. The CDR3 reads CASSPLYNEQFF. DNA of the CDR3: TGTGCCAGCAGTCCCTTATACAATGAGCAGTTCTTC. V is TRBV28 and J is TRBJ2-1, with unresolved D. V was shortened by 5 bases and J by 4 bases, with 6 bases between the two germline ends. The V gene's germline CDR1 is MDHEN and CDR2 SYDVKM. This CDR3 is built from 12 residues.

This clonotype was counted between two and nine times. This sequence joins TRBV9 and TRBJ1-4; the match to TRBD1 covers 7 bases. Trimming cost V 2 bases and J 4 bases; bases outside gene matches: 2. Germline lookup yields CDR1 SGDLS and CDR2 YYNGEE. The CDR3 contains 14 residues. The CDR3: CASSVGQFNEKLFF. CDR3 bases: TGTGCCAGCAGCGTGGGACAGTTTAATGAAAAACTGTTTTTT.